The clone carrying this T cell receptor beta chain was counted a few times. Specified time point: newly diagnosed GD, antithyroid drugs for less than 3 months. Isolated PBMC RNA provided the starting material for the TCR library. The entry originates in a study of regulatory T cells in long-lasting Graves disease. The CDR3 consists of 14 residues. The V gene lost 1 base and the J gene lost 6 bases, with 11 bases spanning the gap. Arm-PCR of CDR3 regions with iRepertoire HTBI primers generated TCR beta libraries. From the multiplex PCR reads, TCRdb called clonotypes with MiXCR, one entry per CDR3 protein. Found here are 440,000 or so distinct CDR3 sequences, about 15% of them singletons; the top ten hold roughly 17%. The same specimen was also included in a second study, on T cells in Graves' hyperthyroidism and ophthalmopathy.

Material: peripheral blood mononuclear cells (PBMCs), obtained at new diagnosis, from a patient treated with antithyroid drugs. The chain carries TRBV12-3 or TRBV12-4 and TRBJ2-3; perhaps D is TRBD1 or TRBD2 (6 bases each). This sequence originates from a woman aged 25 to 39 with Graves disease. The CDR3 loop reads CASSLVEGGDTQYF. The CDR3, as DNA: TGTGCCAGCAGTTTAGTAGAAGGGGGGGATACGCAGTATTTT.